The rows below give T cell receptor beta chains drawn from one sample of a study of blood T cell repertoires in COVID-19. Only in-frame clones appear in the TCRdb table, and some are missing; sequencing was by immunoSEQ multiplex PCR. The data contain 310,000 or so clones, about 83% of them singletons. Sequencing input: PBMCs or T cells enriched from blood (not recorded which). Receptors were obtained from a woman between 35 and 50 years old who had recovered from COVID-19. CDR3s include the opening cysteine and the closing phenylalanine or tryptophan.

cdr3_aa: CASSALAGGQEQYF
j_call: TRBJ2-7
v_call: TRBV2

cdr3_aa: CAWSVLGNYEQYF
j_call: TRBJ2-7
v_call: TRBV30

cdr3_aa: CASSERERGTGANVLTF
j_call: TRBJ2-6
v_call: TRBV6-1

cdr3_aa: CASRGQYSNQPQHF
j_call: TRBJ1-5
v_call: TRBV6-5

cdr3_aa: CASSRLHIIPQHF
j_call: TRBJ1-5
v_call: TRBV21-1

cdr3_aa: CASSQVAGHQETQYF
j_call: TRBJ2-5
v_call: TRBV3-1/TRBV3-2

cdr3_aa: CASSVPTGTGGNTIYF
j_call: TRBJ1-3
v_call: TRBV5-5

cdr3_aa: CASSPLAGGPRGELFF
j_call: TRBJ2-2
v_call: TRBV5-5

cdr3_aa: CASSIDRVAGGIRDEQFF
j_call: TRBJ2-1
v_call: TRBV19

cdr3_aa: CASSSTGTGLYGYTF
j_call: TRBJ1-2
v_call: TRBV27

cdr3_aa: CAWGGHVQETQYF
j_call: TRBJ2-5
v_call: TRBV30

cdr3_aa: CATSDSTTGTRSGYTF
j_call: TRBJ1-2
v_call: TRBV24-1

cdr3_aa: CASSQQGRGPGELFF
j_call: TRBJ2-2
v_call: TRBV4-2

cdr3_aa: CASSEVLGASGSWTGELFF
j_call: TRBJ2-2
v_call: TRBV19

cdr3_aa: CASSRQGKETQYF
j_call: TRBJ2-5
v_call: TRBV12-3/TRBV12-4

cdr3_aa: CSVGDWGGEKLFF
j_call: TRBJ1-4
v_call: TRBV29-1

cdr3_aa: CAISPGQGGRGTRMDEQFF
j_call: TRBJ2-1
v_call: TRBV10-3

cdr3_aa: CASSPEGTGGNSPLHF
j_call: TRBJ1-6
v_call: TRBV27

cdr3_aa: CATSDSGTGVYEQYF
j_call: TRBJ2-7
v_call: TRBV24-1

cdr3_aa: CASTDRNTGELFF
j_call: TRBJ2-2
v_call: TRBV27

cdr3_aa: CASSYSGTSGSSGSYEQYF
j_call: TRBJ2-7
v_call: TRBV5-1

cdr3_aa: CASSPMWGGRGGDTQYF
j_call: TRBJ2-3
v_call: TRBV7-3

cdr3_aa: CASNPWDRAIYGYTF
j_call: TRBJ1-2
v_call: TRBV19